This T cell receptor beta chain emerged from a study of control samples from healthy donors and cancer patients. Germline lookup yields CDR1 SGDLS and CDR2 YYNGEE. After removal of 0 bases from V and 4 bases from J, the junction contained 10 bases not matched to a gene. CDR3 length: 17 residues. The assay was immunoSEQ multiplex PCR, and TCRdb's table has in-frame clones only and misses some. Here the sample spans roughly 54,000 clones, around 97% being singletons. The sample comprised blood. This rearrangement joins TRBV9 to TRBJ2-1, with 7 nucleotides matching TRBD2. This TCR came from a woman in her 30s in good health. For the CDR3, the DNA is TGTGCCAGCAGCGTAGAGGATAGCGGGCTGTGGTACAATGAGCAGTTCTTC. Amino acids: CASSVEDSGLWYNEQFF.